Shown below are 4 T cell receptor beta chains from a single sample sequenced in a study of T cell responses to AZD1222 COVID-19 vaccine. Some clones are missing from TCRdb's copy, which holds only in-frame ones; the method was immunoSEQ multiplex PCR. Among 55,000 to 85,000 clones listed, roughly 84% were seen once. The sample here was peripheral blood, taken on day 0 of AZD1222 vaccination. These receptors were taken from an adult in good health.

This clone was picked up a small number of times. V and J are TRBV7-2 and TRBJ2-7, with 8 bases that match TRBD2. Germline trimming cut 6 bases from V and 0 bases from J; bases unmatched to any gene: 7. This CDR3 is built from 15 residues. Germline assignment: CDR1 SGHTA and CDR2 FQGNSA. The CDR3 loop reads CASSVAGRLSYEQYF. CDR3 nucleotide sequence: TGTGCCAGCAGTGTAGCGGGGAGACTCTCCTACGAGCAGTACTTC.

The chain couples TRBV6-1 to TRBJ2-7; D call uncertain. Germline V gives CDR1 MNHNS, CDR2 SASEGT. V was clipped by 7 bases and J by 4 bases, with 17 bases between them. This CDR3 contains 14 residues. This CDR3 is CASINEAESYEQYF. For the CDR3, the DNA is TGTGCCAGCATTAATGAGGCCGAAAGTTACGAGCAGTACTTC.

CDR3: CASSPAGAPTGELFF. Here the CDR3 DNA reads TGTGCCAGCTCACCAGCGGGGGCCCCCACCGGGGAGCTGTTTTTT. This sequence joins TRBV18 and TRBJ2-2, with D tentatively TRBD2 (7 bases). Trimming removed 2 bases from V and 4 bases from J, with 11 bases in between. Germline CDR1 KGHSH, CDR2 LQKENI. CDR3 length: 15 amino acids.

This clone was recorded once. The J gene is TRBJ1-5, the V gene TRBV3-1 (or the pseudogene TRBV3-2); D unclear. The CDR3 contains 15 residues. The V gene's germline CDR1 is LGHDT and CDR2 YNNKEL (reference sequence). Trimming took off 1 base at V and 0 bases at J, with 7 bases between the two ends. The CDR3 spells CASSQGPYSNQPQHF. For the CDR3, the DNA is TGTGCCAGCAGCCAAGGCCCCTATAGCAATCAGCCCCAGCATTTT.